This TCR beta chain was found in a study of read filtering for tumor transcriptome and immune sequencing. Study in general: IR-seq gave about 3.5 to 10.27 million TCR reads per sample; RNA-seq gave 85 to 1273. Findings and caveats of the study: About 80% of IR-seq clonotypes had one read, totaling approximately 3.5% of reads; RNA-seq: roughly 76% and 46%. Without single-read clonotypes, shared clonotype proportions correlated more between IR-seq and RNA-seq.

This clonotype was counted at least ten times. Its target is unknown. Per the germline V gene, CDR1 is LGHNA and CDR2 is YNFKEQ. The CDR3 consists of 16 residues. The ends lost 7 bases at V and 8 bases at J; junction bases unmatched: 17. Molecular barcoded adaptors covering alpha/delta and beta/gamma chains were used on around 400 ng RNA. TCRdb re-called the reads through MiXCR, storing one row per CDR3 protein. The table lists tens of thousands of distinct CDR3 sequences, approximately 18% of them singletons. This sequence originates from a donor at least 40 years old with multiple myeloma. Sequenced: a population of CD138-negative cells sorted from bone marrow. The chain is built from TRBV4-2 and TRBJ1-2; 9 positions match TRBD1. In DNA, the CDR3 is TGTGCCAGCACCAATGAAATGACAGGGGGAACTGGCGGCTACACCTTC. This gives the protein CASTNEMTGGTGGYTF.